This TCR beta chain was recorded in a study of blood T cell repertoires in COVID-19. Background on the study: The samples span acute and convalescent COVID-19 from the United States, Italy and Spain. T cells, B-cell-depleted T cells, or PBMCs supplied cDNA or gDNA.

The CDR3 contains 15 residues. The V gene lost 3 bases and the J gene lost 8 bases, with 14 bases spanning the gap. Germline-derived CDR1 and CDR2 are SGHVS and FQNEAQ. Original handling: Reference gene primer amplification gave estimated nucleated cell counts. Clones were sequenced by immunoSEQ multiplex PCR, and TCRdb holds only the in-frame ones, with some missing. V, J and clone size derive from that table, while D and trimming were established from the DNA sequence. Here the sample spans about 71,000 clones, around 83% being singletons. The receptor was isolated from a middle-aged man with active COVID-19. Sequencing used peripheral blood. The V gene is TRBV7-8, the J gene TRBJ1-6; D not resolved. The CDR3 protein is CASSFARRGYSPLHF. CDR3 in DNA: TGTGCCAGCAGCTTTGCGCGCCGCGGCTATTCACCCCTCCACTTT.